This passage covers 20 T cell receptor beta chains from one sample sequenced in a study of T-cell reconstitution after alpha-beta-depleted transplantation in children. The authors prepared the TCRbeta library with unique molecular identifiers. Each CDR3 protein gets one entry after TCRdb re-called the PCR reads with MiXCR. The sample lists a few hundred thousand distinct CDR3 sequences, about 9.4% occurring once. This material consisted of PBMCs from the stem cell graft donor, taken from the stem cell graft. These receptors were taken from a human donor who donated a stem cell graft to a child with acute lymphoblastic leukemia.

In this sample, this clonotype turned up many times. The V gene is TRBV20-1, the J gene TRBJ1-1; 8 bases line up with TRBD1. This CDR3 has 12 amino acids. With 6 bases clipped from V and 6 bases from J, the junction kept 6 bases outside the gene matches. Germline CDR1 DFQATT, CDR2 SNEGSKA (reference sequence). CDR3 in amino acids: CSAAQGEPEAFF. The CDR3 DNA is TGCAGTGCGGCACAGGGGGAGCCTGAAGCTTTCTTT.

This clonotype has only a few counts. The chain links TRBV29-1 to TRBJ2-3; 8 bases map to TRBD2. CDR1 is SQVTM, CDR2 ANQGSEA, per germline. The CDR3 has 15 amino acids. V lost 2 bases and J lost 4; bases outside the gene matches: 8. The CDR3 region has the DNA TGCAGCGTTGAAACTAGCGGTTCCGAGGCAGATACGCAGTATTTT. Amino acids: CSVETSGSEADTQYF.

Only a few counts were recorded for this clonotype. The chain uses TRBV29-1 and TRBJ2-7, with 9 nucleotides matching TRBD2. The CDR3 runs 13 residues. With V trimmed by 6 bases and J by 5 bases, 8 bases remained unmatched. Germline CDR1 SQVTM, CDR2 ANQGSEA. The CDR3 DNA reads TGCAGCGTGGCCGGGACTAGCAGTAACGAGCAGTACTTC. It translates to CSVAGTSSNEQYF.

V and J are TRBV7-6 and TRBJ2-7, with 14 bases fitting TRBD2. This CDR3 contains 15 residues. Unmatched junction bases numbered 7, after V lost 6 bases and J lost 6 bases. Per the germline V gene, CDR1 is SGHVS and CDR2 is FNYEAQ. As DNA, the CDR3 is TGTGCCAGCAGTTATGGACTAGCGGGAGGTTCCGAGCAGTACTTC. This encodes CASSYGLAGGSEQYF.

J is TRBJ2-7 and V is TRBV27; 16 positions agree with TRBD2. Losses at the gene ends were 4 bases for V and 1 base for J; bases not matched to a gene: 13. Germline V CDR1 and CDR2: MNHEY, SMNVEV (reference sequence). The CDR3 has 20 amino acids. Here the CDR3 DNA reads TGTGCCAGCAGTTCGTCCCTGGGGACTAGCGGGAGGGCGGCTTCCTACGAGCAGTACTTC. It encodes CASSSSLGTSGRAASYEQYF.

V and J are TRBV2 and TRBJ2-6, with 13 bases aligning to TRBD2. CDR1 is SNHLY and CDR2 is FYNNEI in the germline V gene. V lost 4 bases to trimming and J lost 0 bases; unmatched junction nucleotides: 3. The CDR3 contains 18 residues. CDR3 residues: CASSAGLAGRSGANVLTF. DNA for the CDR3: TGTGCCAGCAGTGCGGGACTAGCGGGACGCTCTGGGGCCAACGTCCTGACTTTC.

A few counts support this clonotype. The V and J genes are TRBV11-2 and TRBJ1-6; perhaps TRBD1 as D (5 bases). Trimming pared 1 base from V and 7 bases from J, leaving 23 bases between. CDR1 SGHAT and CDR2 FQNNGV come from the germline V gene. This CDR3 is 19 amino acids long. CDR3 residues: CASSLGWDRDPMVNSPLHF. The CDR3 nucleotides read TGTGCCAGCAGCTTAGGATGGGACCGGGATCCCATGGTGAATTCACCCCTCCACTTT.

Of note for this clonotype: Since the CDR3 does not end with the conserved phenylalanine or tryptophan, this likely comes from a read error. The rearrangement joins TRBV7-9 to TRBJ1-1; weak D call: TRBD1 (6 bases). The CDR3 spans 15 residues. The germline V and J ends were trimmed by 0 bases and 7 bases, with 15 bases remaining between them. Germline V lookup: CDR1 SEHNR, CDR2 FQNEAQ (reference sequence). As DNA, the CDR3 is TGTGCCAGCAGCTTAGCCACAGGGAGGGTGGGTGAAGCTTTCTTG. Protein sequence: CASSLATGRVGEAFL.

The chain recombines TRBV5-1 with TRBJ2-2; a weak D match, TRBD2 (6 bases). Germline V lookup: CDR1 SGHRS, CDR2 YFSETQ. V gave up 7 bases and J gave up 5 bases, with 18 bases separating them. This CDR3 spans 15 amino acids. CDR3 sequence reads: CASFPWQEGTGELFF. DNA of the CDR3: TGCGCCAGCTTCCCGTGGCAGGAGGGGACCGGGGAGCTGTTTTTT.

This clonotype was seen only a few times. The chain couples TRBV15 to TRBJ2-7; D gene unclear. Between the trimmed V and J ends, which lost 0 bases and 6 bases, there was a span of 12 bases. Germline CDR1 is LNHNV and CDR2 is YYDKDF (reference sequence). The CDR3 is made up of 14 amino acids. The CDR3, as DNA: TGTGCCACCAGCAGAGATCGGTCAATACTCGAGCAGTACTTC. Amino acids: CATSRDRSILEQYF.

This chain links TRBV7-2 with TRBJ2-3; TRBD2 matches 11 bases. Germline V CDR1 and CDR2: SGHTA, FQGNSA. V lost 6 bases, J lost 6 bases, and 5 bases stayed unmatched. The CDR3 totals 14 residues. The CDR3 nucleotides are TGTGCCAGCAGAATAGCGGGAGGGCCCGATACGCAGTATTTT. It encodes CASRIAGGPDTQYF.

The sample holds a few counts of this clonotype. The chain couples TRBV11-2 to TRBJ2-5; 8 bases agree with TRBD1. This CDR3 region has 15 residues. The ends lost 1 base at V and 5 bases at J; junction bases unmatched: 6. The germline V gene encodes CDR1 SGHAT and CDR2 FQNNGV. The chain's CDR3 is CASSLAQGAGETQYF. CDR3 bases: TGTGCCAGCAGCTTAGCCCAGGGGGCTGGTGAGACCCAGTACTTC.

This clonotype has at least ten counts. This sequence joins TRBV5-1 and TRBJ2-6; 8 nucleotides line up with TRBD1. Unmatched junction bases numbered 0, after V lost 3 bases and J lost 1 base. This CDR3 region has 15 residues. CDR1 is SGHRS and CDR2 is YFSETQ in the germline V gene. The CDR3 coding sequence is TGCGCCAGCAGCTGGACAGGGTCTGGGGCCAACGTCCTGACTTTC. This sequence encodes CASSWTGSGANVLTF.

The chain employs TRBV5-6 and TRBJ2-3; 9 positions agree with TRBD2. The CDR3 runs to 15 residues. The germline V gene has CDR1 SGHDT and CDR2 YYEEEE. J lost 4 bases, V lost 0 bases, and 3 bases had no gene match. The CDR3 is CASSLASGTPDTQYF. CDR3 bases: TGTGCCAGCAGCTTGGCTAGCGGGACCCCAGATACGCAGTATTTT.

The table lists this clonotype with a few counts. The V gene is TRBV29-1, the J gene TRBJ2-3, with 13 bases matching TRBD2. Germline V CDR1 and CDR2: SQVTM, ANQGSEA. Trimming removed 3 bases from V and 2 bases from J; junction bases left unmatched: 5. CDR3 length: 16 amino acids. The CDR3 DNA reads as TGCAGCGTTGACGGGACTAGCGGGATATTCACAGATACGCAGTATTTT. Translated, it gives CSVDGTSGIFTDTQYF.

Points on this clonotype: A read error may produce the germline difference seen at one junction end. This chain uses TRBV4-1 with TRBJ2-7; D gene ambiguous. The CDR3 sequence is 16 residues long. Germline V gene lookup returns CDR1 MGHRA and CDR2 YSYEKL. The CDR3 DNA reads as TGCGCCAGCAGACAAGACGCAGTTTACATTTCCTACGAGCAGTACTTC. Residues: CASRQDAVYISYEQYF.

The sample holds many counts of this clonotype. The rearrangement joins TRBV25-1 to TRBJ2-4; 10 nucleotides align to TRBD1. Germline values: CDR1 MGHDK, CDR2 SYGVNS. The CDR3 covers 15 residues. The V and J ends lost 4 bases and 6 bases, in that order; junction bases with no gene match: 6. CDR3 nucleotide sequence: TGTGCCAGCAGTGCTGGGACAGGGGATCGAAACATTCAGTACTTC. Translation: CASSAGTGDRNIQYF.

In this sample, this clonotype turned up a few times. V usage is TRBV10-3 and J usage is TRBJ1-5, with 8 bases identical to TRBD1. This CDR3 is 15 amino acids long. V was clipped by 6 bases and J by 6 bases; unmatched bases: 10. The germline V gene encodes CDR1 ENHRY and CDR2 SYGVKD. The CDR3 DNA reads TGTGCCATCAGCCGTCAGGGGGCGATCGGTCAGCCCCAGCATTTT. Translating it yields CAISRQGAIGQPQHF.

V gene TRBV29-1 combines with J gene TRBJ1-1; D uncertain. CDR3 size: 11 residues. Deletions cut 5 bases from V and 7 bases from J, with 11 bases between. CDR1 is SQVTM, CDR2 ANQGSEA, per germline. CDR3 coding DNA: TGCAGCGTTCAATCGGCAGATGAAGCTTTCTTT. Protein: CSVQSADEAFF.

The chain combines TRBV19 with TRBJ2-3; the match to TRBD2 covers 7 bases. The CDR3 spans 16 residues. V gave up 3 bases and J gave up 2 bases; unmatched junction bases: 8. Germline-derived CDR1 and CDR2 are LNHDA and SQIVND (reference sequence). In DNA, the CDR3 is TGTGCCAGTAGTATCGTGGGACTACCCTTCACAGATACGCAGTATTTT. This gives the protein CASSIVGLPFTDTQYF.